One and the same sample provided the 32 T cell receptor beta chains below, sequenced in a study of T-cell reconstitution after alpha-beta-depleted transplantation in children. Unique molecular identifiers featured in how the TCRbeta library was prepared. A single record per CDR3 protein comes from TCRdb applying MiXCR to the PCR reads. The sample records approximately 350,000 distinct CDR3 sequences, 10% to 13% being singletons. The specimen was PBMCs from the stem cell graft donor, collected from the stem cell graft. Source of these receptors: a human donor who donated a stem cell graft to a child with acute lymphoblastic leukemia.

The rearrangement links TRBV6-2 or TRBV6-3 to TRBJ2-5, with D unresolved. Trimming left V 7 bases short and J 0 bases short, with 9 bases between. Germline V gene lookup returns CDR1 MNHEY and CDR2 SVGEGT. This CDR3 comprises 13 residues. This CDR3 is CASNLLNQETQYF. CDR3 sequence (DNA): TGTGCCAGCAACTTACTAAACCAAGAGACCCAGTACTTC.

This clonotype was counted at least ten times. V is TRBV4-3 and J is TRBJ2-3; 9 bases fit TRBD2. Germline CDR1 is LGHNA and CDR2 is YSLEER. The J segment lost 3 bases and the V segment lost 0 bases, leaving 7 bases of the junction unmatched. The CDR3 extends over 17 amino acids. The CDR3 region has the DNA TGCGCCAGCAGCCAAGATCCTGCGGGAGGGCCTACAGATACGCAGTATTTT. This codes for CASSQDPAGGPTDTQYF.

This clonotype was picked up a small number of times. The chain couples TRBV5-1 to TRBJ2-7; 12 bases align to TRBD2. The CDR3 extends over 15 amino acids. The germline CDR1 and CDR2 sequences are SGHRS and YFSETQ. The junction had 6 bases not matched to a gene; V was cut back by 5 bases and J by 3 bases. The CDR3 here is CASRLGLAGNYEQYF. For the CDR3, the DNA is TGCGCCAGCAGGTTAGGACTAGCGGGAAACTACGAGCAGTACTTC.

This clonotype has ten or more counts. The chain employs TRBV29-1 and TRBJ2-1, with D possibly being TRBD2 (6 bases). Germline V gives CDR1 SQVTM, CDR2 ANQGSEA. V lost 5 bases and J 3 bases, leaving 11 bases between the germline ends. This CDR3 region has 13 residues. The CDR3 coding sequence is TGCAGCGTTCCCGGGACTCTCTACAATGAGCAGTTCTTC. Its translation: CSVPGTLYNEQFF.

This clonotype was counted between two and nine times. This chain links TRBV20-1 with TRBJ1-1; D perhaps matches TRBD1 (5 bases). Trimming pared 5 bases from V and 2 bases from J, leaving 12 bases between. Germline loops: CDR1 DFQATT, CDR2 SNEGSKA (reference sequence). This CDR3 has 13 residues. The CDR3 DNA reads as TGCAGTGCTGACCAGACAGTCAACACTGAAGCTTTCTTT. Translated, it gives CSADQTVNTEAFF.

In its sample, this clonotype was seen a few times. V usage is TRBV7-2 and J usage is TRBJ2-7; 9 bases are shared with TRBD2. Losses at the gene ends were 7 bases for V and 1 base for J; bases not matched to a gene: 11. Germline V gives CDR1 SGHTA, CDR2 FQGNSA. This CDR3 has 16 amino acids. CDR3 sequence reads: CASTLVGGRGSYEQYF. CDR3 in DNA: TGTGCCAGCACGCTGGTCGGCGGGAGGGGATCCTACGAGCAGTACTTC.

Many counts were recorded for this clonotype. The chain links TRBV5-6 to TRBJ2-7; TRBD2 might be the D (6 bases). Between the trimmed V and J ends, which lost 0 bases and 0 bases, there was a span of 10 bases. The CDR3 sequence is 15 residues long. From germline, CDR1 is SGHDT and CDR2 YYEEEE. Written as DNA, the CDR3 is TGTGCCAGCAGCTTGGCCGGGACTGGCTCCTACGAGCAGTACTTC. Its protein is CASSLAGTGSYEQYF.

This chain joins TRBV27 and TRBJ1-6, with D hard to call. The CDR3 extends over 12 amino acids. V shed 5 bases and J shed 4 bases, with 3 bases lying between them. The germline V gene has CDR1 MNHEY and CDR2 SMNVEV (reference sequence). This chain's CDR3 is CASSQYNSPLHF. The DNA of the CDR3 is TGTGCCAGCAGTCAATATAATTCACCCCTCCACTTT.

This clonotype has more than one count but fewer than ten. The rearrangement uses TRBV7-2 and TRBJ2-2, with D tentatively TRBD1 (5 bases). The V end lost 7 bases, the J end lost 6 bases, and 15 bases lay between the germline ends. Germline CDR1 is SGHTA and CDR2 is FQGNSA. The CDR3 contains 14 residues. DNA for the CDR3: TGTGCCAGCACCACCCACCAGGGCGCCGGGGAGCTGTTTTTT. It yields the protein CASTTHQGAGELFF.

The rearrangement uses TRBV12-3 or TRBV12-4 and TRBJ2-1; possibly TRBD2 for D (7 bases). This CDR3 contains 17 residues. V lost 5 bases and J 10 bases, leaving 27 bases between the germline ends. The DNA for the CDR3 is TGTGCCAGCAGTCCCGGACGGGGGGCGGGAGCGGATGGAGAGCAGTTCTTC. Its protein product is CASSPGRGAGADGEQFF.

This chain uses TRBV4-1 with TRBJ2-1; 10 bases match TRBD2. Germline V gives CDR1 MGHRA, CDR2 YSYEKL. The CDR3 consists of 17 residues. The J segment lost 8 bases and the V segment lost 1 base, leaving 11 bases of the junction unmatched. In nucleotides, the CDR3 is TGCGCCAGCAGCCAAGGGTGGCGGGGACTAGCGAGCCATGAGCAGTTCTTC. Residues: CASSQGWRGLASHEQFF.

There are a few counts of this clonotype. The CDR3 sequence: CASSAATGGPYEQYF. Written as DNA, the CDR3 is TGTGCCAGCAGTGCCGCGACAGGGGGCCCCTACGAGCAGTACTTC. The genes are TRBV28 and TRBJ2-7, with TRBD1 identical over 10 bases. V shed 5 bases and J 2 bases; nucleotides not matched to a gene: 6. Germline CDR1 and CDR2: MDHEN and SYDVKM. The CDR3 is 15 amino acids.

The gene calls are TRBV5-1 and TRBJ2-2; D ambiguous. The germline gives CDR1 SGHRS, CDR2 YFSETQ. The CDR3 totals 15 residues. Trimming pared 4 bases from V and 2 bases from J, leaving 12 bases between. CDR3: CASSRDTSNTGELFF. The CDR3 DNA follows: TGCGCCAGCAGCCGCGACACTTCTAACACCGGGGAGCTGTTTTTT.

The genes are TRBV15 and TRBJ2-5; D may be TRBD1 (6 bases). There are 14 residues in the CDR3. Between the trimmed V and J ends, which lost 3 bases and 5 bases, there was a span of 13 bases. Germline V gene data show CDR1 as LNHNV and CDR2 as YYDKDF (reference sequence). CDR3 loop: CATSRRQVTETQYF. The CDR3 DNA sequence: TGTGCCACCAGCAGGAGACAGGTGACGGAGACCCAGTACTTC. The full variable domain, its missing parts supplied by reference TRBV15 and TRBJ2-5, is DAMVIQNPRYQVTQFGKPVTLSCSQTLNHNVMYWYQQKSSQAPKLLFHYYDKDFNNEADTPDNFQSRRPNTSFCFLDIRSPGLGDTAMYLCATSRRQVTETQYFGPGTRLLVL.

This clonotype showed up many times. This sequence joins TRBV5-5 and TRBJ2-7; the D gene is possibly TRBD2 (6 bases). Trimming shortened V by 3 bases and J by 7 bases, and 14 bases separated the two germline ends. This CDR3 contains 13 residues. Germline V lookup: CDR1 SGHKS, CDR2 YYEKEE (reference sequence). For the CDR3, the DNA is TGTGCCAGCAGCTCTGCTGTCGCGGGGGAGCAGTACTTC. Translated, it gives CASSSAVAGEQYF.

In its sample, this clonotype was seen many times. The rearrangement joins TRBV4-1 to TRBJ2-5; 10 nucleotides match TRBD2. Germline V CDR1 and CDR2: MGHRA, YSYEKL. The CDR3 covers 16 residues. The V gene end was trimmed by 2 bases and the J gene end by 1 base; junction bases not matched to a gene: 4. The chain's CDR3 is CASSQKSGRVQETQYF. The DNA for the CDR3 is TGCGCCAGCAGCCAAAAAAGCGGGAGGGTCCAAGAGACCCAGTACTTC.

The chain carries TRBV27 and TRBJ2-1, with 12 bases lining up with TRBD2. Trimming took 4 bases from V and 7 from J; bases not matched to a gene: 11. Looked up from germline, CDR1 is MNHEY and CDR2 is SMNVEV (reference sequence). The CDR3 loop spans 17 amino acids. CDR3 DNA: TGTGCCAGCAGTTCGACTAGCGGGAGTCTATTTGAGAATGAGCAGTTCTTC. It yields the protein CASSSTSGSLFENEQFF.

This clonotype was counted ten times or more. CDR3 amino acids: CSASGGAGNSPLHF. The CDR3 coding sequence is TGCAGTGCTAGCGGGGGGGCCGGGAATTCACCCCTCCACTTT. This chain connects TRBV20-1 to TRBJ1-6, with a possible D match to TRBD1 (6 bases). Deletions cut 3 bases from V and 7 bases from J, with 13 bases between. Germline CDR1 is DFQATT and CDR2 is SNEGSKA (reference sequence). The length of the CDR3 is 14 residues.

The chain carries TRBV27 and TRBJ2-5, with 8 positions matching TRBD2. The CDR3 is 15 amino acids. The germline gives CDR1 MNHEY, CDR2 SMNVEV (reference sequence). After removal of 2 bases from V and 4 bases from J, the junction contained 6 bases not matched to a gene. The CDR3 region is CASSLIAGSAETQYF. The DNA for the CDR3 is TGTGCCAGCAGTTTAATAGCGGGAAGTGCAGAGACCCAGTACTTC.

The CDR3 is CASSSSRAGVGTGELFF. CDR3 DNA: TGTGCCAGCAGCTCATCCAGGGCGGGGGTGGGCACCGGGGAGCTGTTTTTT. J is TRBJ2-2 and V is TRBV7-2; 7 bases are a match to TRBD2. Germline CDR1 and CDR2: SGHTA and FQGNSA. Trimming took 4 bases from V and 4 from J; bases not matched to a gene: 12. The CDR3 is 17 amino acids.

J is TRBJ2-2 and V is TRBV7-6, with 7 positions matching TRBD1. Trimming took 3 bases from V and 6 from J; bases not matched to a gene: 10. There are 16 residues in the CDR3. Germline V gene data show CDR1 as SGHVS and CDR2 as FNYEAQ. CDR3: CASSFLRQGSPGELFF. CDR3 DNA sequence: TGTGCCAGCAGCTTCCTCCGACAGGGCAGTCCCGGGGAGCTGTTTTTT.

The sample holds many counts of this clonotype. V gene TRBV6-2 or TRBV6-3 combines with J gene TRBJ2-5; 8 bases are a match to TRBD2. Germline V gene lookup returns CDR1 MNHEY and CDR2 SVGEGT. The CDR3 runs to 17 residues. V lost 2 bases and J lost 5; bases outside the gene matches: 13. CDR3: CASSYEVAGSGRETQYF. Here the CDR3 DNA reads TGTGCCAGCAGTTACGAGGTAGCGGGATCGGGTCGGGAGACCCAGTACTTC.

This clonotype has a handful of counts. The chain has TRBV5-1 and TRBJ2-7; 11 bases map to TRBD2. Germline CDR1 is SGHRS and CDR2 is YFSETQ. Losses at the gene ends were 5 bases for V and 6 bases for J; bases not matched to a gene: 10. This CDR3 has 15 residues. CDR3 region: CASSNSGRADSEQYF. The CDR3 DNA reads as TGCGCCAGCAGTAATAGCGGGAGGGCCGACAGCGAGCAGTACTTC.

The genes are TRBV7-9 and TRBJ2-1, with 7 bases identical to TRBD2. CDR1 and CDR2 (germline): SEHNR, FQNEAQ (reference sequence). Germline trimming cut 5 bases from V and 8 bases from J; bases unmatched to any gene: 6. This CDR3 comprises 13 residues. DNA of the CDR3: TGTGCCAGCAGCCCCGGGACTAATGATGAGCAGTTCTTC. As protein: CASSPGTNDEQFF.

This clonotype has more than one count but fewer than ten. The rearrangement joins TRBV12-3 or TRBV12-4 to TRBJ2-1; weak D call: TRBD2 (6 bases). CDR3 length: 15 residues. V was pared by 7 bases and J by 5 bases, with 18 bases between. The CDR3 DNA reads as TGTGCCAGCAAATTTTCGGCAGGGAGGAACAATGAGCAGTTCTTC. This codes for CASKFSAGRNNEQFF.

This clonotype was counted only a few times. V and J are TRBV29-1 and TRBJ1-5; a weak D match, TRBD1 (5 bases). Germline CDR1 and CDR2: SQVTM and ANQGSEA. Trimming removed 6 bases at V and 1 base at J, with 10 bases between. This CDR3 contains 13 residues. The CDR3 sequence is CSVLGDSNQPQHF. CDR3 nucleotide sequence: TGCAGCGTACTTGGGGACAGCAATCAGCCCCAGCATTTT.

CDR3 amino acids: CASSPTVYGYTF. The CDR3 region has the DNA TGTGCCAGCAGTCCAACTGTCTATGGCTACACCTTC. The chain joins TRBV28 to TRBJ1-2; D is uncertain. V lost 5 bases and J lost 4, with 8 bases in between. The germline CDR1 and CDR2 sequences are MDHEN and SYDVKM. The CDR3 sequence is 12 residues long.

The gene calls are TRBV7-9 and TRBJ2-3; TRBD1 might be the D (6 bases). Germline V gives CDR1 SEHNR, CDR2 FQNEAQ (reference sequence). The CDR3 contains 15 residues. Trimming cost V 3 bases and J 0 bases, with 10 bases left between them. The CDR3, as DNA: TGTGCCAGCAGCTTGACAGGTTCTAGCACAGATACGCAGTATTTT. This codes for CASSLTGSSTDTQYF.

This clonotype has a count of ten or more. This rearrangement joins TRBV28 to TRBJ2-7; D is perhaps TRBD2 (6 bases). The V gene's germline CDR1 is MDHEN and CDR2 SYDVKM. V lost 8 bases to trimming and J lost 4 bases, with 18 bases between them. The CDR3 is 14 amino acids. The CDR3 bases are TGTGCCAGCTTCGGAGGAGGGGAAAAATACGAGCAGTACTTC. Protein product: CASFGGGEKYEQYF.

This clonotype occurred many times. The J gene is TRBJ2-7, the V gene TRBV28; tentative D call: TRBD1 (5 bases). The length of the CDR3 is 11 residues. The V and J ends lost 7 bases and 4 bases respectively, with 8 bases between them. The V gene's germline CDR1 is MDHEN and CDR2 SYDVKM. The DNA for the CDR3 is TGTGCCAGCACCGACAGATACGAGCAGTACTTC. Translated, it gives CASTDRYEQYF.

CDR3 region: CSARERDSYNEQFF. DNA of the CDR3: TGCAGTGCTAGAGAGCGGGACTCCTACAATGAGCAGTTCTTC. The chain is built from TRBV20-1 and TRBJ2-1; D is perhaps TRBD2 (6 bases). This CDR3 contains 14 residues. Deletions cut 0 bases from V and 0 bases from J, with 6 bases between. Germline loops: CDR1 DFQATT, CDR2 SNEGSKA (reference sequence).

This clonotype was detected many times. The rearrangement links TRBV9 to TRBJ2-1, with D maybe TRBD2 (5 bases). CDR1 SGDLS and CDR2 YYNGEE come from the germline V gene. V lost 5 bases to trimming and J lost 10 bases, with 13 bases between them. CDR3 length: 12 residues. DNA for the CDR3: TGTGCCAGCAGACAAACAGAGGGCGAGCAGTTCTTC. This encodes CASRQTEGEQFF. The complete variable domain, with remaining parts taken from reference TRBV9 and TRBJ2-1, reads DSGVTQTPKHLITATGQRVTLRCSPRSGDLSVYWYQQSLDQGLQFLIQYYNGEERAKGNILERFSAQQFPDLHSELNLSSLELGDSALYFCASRQTEGEQFFGPGTRLTVL.